These 10 T cell receptor beta chains share one sample of origin, sequenced in a study of OX40 agonist ivuxolimab in advanced cancers. TCRdb keeps only in-frame clones here, not all; method: immunoSEQ multiplex PCR. This sample has around 76,000 clones, with roughly nine tenths found just once. The material was CD4+ or CD8+ T cells sorted from blood, obtained in a trial of the OX40 agonist ivuxolimab. The source of these receptors is an adult with an advanced solid tumor such as melanoma, head and neck, liver or kidney cancer.

The V gene is TRBV7-8, the J gene TRBJ1-2; no definite D call. The length of the CDR3 is 15 residues. Trimming removed 4 bases at V and 1 base at J, with 13 bases between. Germline V CDR1 and CDR2: SGHVS, FQNEAQ. DNA of the CDR3: TGTGCCAGCAGCTCACGCGACTTTATTAACTATGGCTACACCTTC. Its protein is CASSSRDFINYGYTF. The full variable domain, rest sourced from reference TRBV7-8 and TRBJ1-2, is GAGVSQSPRYKVAKRGQDVALRCDPISGHVSLFWYQQALGQGPEFLTYFQNEAQLDKSGLPSDRFFAERPEGSVSTLKIQRTQQEDSAVYLCASSSRDFINYGYTFGSGTRLTVV.

The chain uses TRBV19 and TRBJ2-1; a weak D match, TRBD1 (5 bases). Looked up from germline, CDR1 is LNHDA and CDR2 is SQIVND (reference sequence). V was pared by 8 bases and J by 9 bases, with 17 bases between. The CDR3 consists of 13 residues. The CDR3 bases are TGTGCCAGTGGTCCCGGACAATCAGTTGAGCAGTTCTTC. It yields the protein CASGPGQSVEQFF.

The genes are TRBV4-1 and TRBJ2-1; no reliable D call. Looked up from germline, CDR1 is MGHRA and CDR2 is YSYEKL. This CDR3 is built from 12 residues. V lost 4 bases, J lost 12 bases, and 13 bases lay in between. The CDR3 DNA follows: TGCGCCAGCAGCCTCCCCTCCCAGTCGCAGTTCTTC. Translating gives CASSLPSQSQFF.

CDR3 in DNA: TGCGCCAGCGGGGGTGGGGAGGATAGCAATCAGCCCCAGCATTTT. Translated: CASGGGEDSNQPQHF. The chain has TRBV4-3 and TRBJ1-5, with a tentative D call TRBD1 (5 bases). CDR3 length equals 15 residues. With 8 bases removed from V and 0 bases from J, the gap between germline ends came to 14 bases. Germline V gives CDR1 LGHNA, CDR2 YSLEER.

This clone was observed a handful of times. The chain links TRBV5-4 to TRBJ1-2, with D possibly matching TRBD1 (5 bases). Per the germline V gene, CDR1 is SGHNT and CDR2 is YYREEE (reference sequence). This CDR3 comprises 14 residues. With 5 bases removed from V and 6 bases from J, the gap between germline ends came to 17 bases. The CDR3 reads CASSIGGGIDGYTF. The CDR3 DNA reads TGTGCCAGCAGTATTGGGGGTGGGATAGATGGCTACACCTTC.

This chain uses TRBV7-9 with TRBJ1-1; unclear D gene. There are 13 residues in the CDR3. CDR1 is SEHNR, CDR2 FQNEAQ, per germline (reference sequence). V lost 0 bases and J 1 base, leaving 3 bases between the germline ends. CDR3 amino acids: CASSLAGNTEAFF. DNA of the CDR3: TGTGCCAGCAGCTTAGCGGGGAACACTGAAGCTTTCTTT.

The chain employs TRBV5-1 and TRBJ2-5; possibly TRBD2 for D (6 bases). The V end was cut by 7 bases, the J end by 5 bases, with 18 bases between. The CDR3 has 14 residues. Germline V gene sequence: CDR1 SGHRS, CDR2 YFSETQ. The CDR3 sequence is CASDPGAGLETQYF. The DNA for the CDR3 is TGCGCCAGCGACCCGGGAGCCGGGTTGGAGACCCAGTACTTC.

This sequence joins TRBV10-3 and TRBJ2-7; tentative D call: TRBD2 (6 bases). Germline CDR1 is ENHRY and CDR2 is SYGVKD. The CDR3 length is 14 residues. Trimming removed 3 bases from V and 3 bases from J, with 12 bases in between. CDR3 coding DNA: TGTGCCATCAGTGATGGAATGGGAGGCTACGAGCAGTACTTC. Encoded protein: CAISDGMGGYEQYF.

The V and J genes are TRBV18 and TRBJ2-3, with 13 nucleotides matching TRBD2. The CDR3 runs 15 residues. V trimming: 4 bases; J trimming: 5 bases; junction bases outside the gene matches: 3. CDR1 KGHSH and CDR2 LQKENI come from the germline V gene. The CDR3, as DNA: TGTGCCAGCTCACGAGGACTAGCGGGAGAAGATACGCAGTATTTT. It yields the protein CASSRGLAGEDTQYF.

The genes are TRBV18 and TRBJ1-2; 10 nucleotides align to TRBD1. The CDR3 sequence is 14 residues long. Trimming cost V 2 bases and J 8 bases; bases outside gene matches: 5. CDR1 is KGHSH, CDR2 LQKENI, per germline. CDR3 amino acids: CASSPGDRGDGYTF. The CDR3 region has the DNA TGTGCCAGCTCACCAGGGGACAGGGGAGACGGCTACACCTTC.